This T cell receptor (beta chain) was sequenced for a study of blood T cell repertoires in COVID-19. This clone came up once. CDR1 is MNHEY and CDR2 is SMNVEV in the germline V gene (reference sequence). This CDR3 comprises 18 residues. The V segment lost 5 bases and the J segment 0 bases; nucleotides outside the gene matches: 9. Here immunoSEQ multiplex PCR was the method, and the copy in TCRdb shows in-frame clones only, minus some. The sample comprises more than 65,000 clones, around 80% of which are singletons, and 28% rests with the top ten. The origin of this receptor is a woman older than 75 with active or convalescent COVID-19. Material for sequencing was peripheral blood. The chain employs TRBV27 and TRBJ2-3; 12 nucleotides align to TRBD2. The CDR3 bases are TGTGCCAGCAGTCCCATTACTAGCGGGGGGCCCAGCACAGATACGCAGTATTTT. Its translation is CASSPITSGGPSTDTQYF.